This TCR beta chain was retrieved from a study of response to subunit inactivated influenza vaccine. Findings and caveats of the study: Each seasonal influenza vaccination recruits few new T cells, the authors suggested.

The germline CDR1 and CDR2 sequences are SQVTM and ANQGSEA. The CDR3 is 15 amino acids. The ends lost 1 base at V and 2 bases at J; junction bases unmatched: 6. TCRdb reprocessed the RT-PCR reads via MiXCR and lists one record per CDR3 protein. The sample shows hundreds of thousands of distinct CDR3 sequences, roughly 20% of them seen only once. In regard to this clonotype: The antigen is unknown.

The rearrangement joins TRBV29-1 to TRBJ2-7; 9 bases agree with TRBD2. Sequencing was performed on PBMCs from blood, taken 5 days after vaccination. The receptor was isolated from a man aged 50 to 59 who received an inactivated influenza vaccine. The CDR3 region is CSVEGLAEETYEQYF. CDR3 nucleotide sequence: TGCAGCGTTGAAGGACTAGCGGAAGAGACCTACGAGCAGTACTTC.